The 9 T cell receptor beta chains below come from one sample, sequenced in a study of blood T cell repertoires in COVID-19. Sequenced by immunoSEQ multiplex PCR; TCRdb stores in-frame clones only, minus some. The sample carries approximately 300,000 clones, roughly 85% recorded once. Sequencing input: PBMCs or T cells enriched from blood (not recorded which). The receptors were gathered from a woman in her twenties or thirties who had recovered from COVID-19.

The table lists this clone with a few counts. This chain uses TRBV28 with TRBJ1-2; 7 positions match TRBD1. J was trimmed by 7 bases and V by 4 bases; bases with no gene match: 6. Germline CDR1 MDHEN, CDR2 SYDVKM. The CDR3 extends over 13 amino acids. The CDR3 DNA reads as TGTGCCAGCAGTTCCAGCAACAGGGGTGGCTACACCTTC. Translating gives CASSSSNRGGYTF.

The rearrangement uses TRBV11-2 and TRBJ2-1; TRBD2 matches 9 bases. CDR3 length: 17 residues. Losses at the gene ends were 2 bases for V and 8 bases for J; bases not matched to a gene: 13. Per the germline V gene, CDR1 is SGHAT and CDR2 is FQNNGV. The CDR3 here is CASSLLARGGQGDEQFF. Here the CDR3 DNA reads TGTGCCAGCAGCTTATTAGCGCGGGGGGGCCAGGGGGATGAGCAGTTCTTC.

V and J are TRBV19 and TRBJ2-4; D unresolved. With 1 base removed from V and 4 bases from J, the gap between germline ends came to 5 bases. Per germline, CDR1 LNHDA and CDR2 SQIVND (reference sequence). This CDR3 spans 13 amino acids. CDR3 DNA: TGTGCCAGTAGTATAGGAGAAAAAAACATTCAGTACTTC. This codes for CASSIGEKNIQYF.

This chain links TRBV4-2 with TRBJ2-1; the match to TRBD2 covers 8 bases. The CDR3 extends over 13 amino acids. V was clipped by 7 bases and J by 7 bases; unmatched bases: 6. Per the germline V gene, CDR1 is LGHNA and CDR2 is YNFKEQ. CDR3: CASNGGGPNEQFF. CDR3 DNA sequence: TGTGCCAGCAACGGCGGGGGGCCTAATGAGCAGTTCTTC.

V is TRBV10-3 and J is TRBJ1-1; maybe TRBD1 (5 bases). V was clipped by 7 bases and J by 4 bases, with 16 bases between them. Germline V gene data show CDR1 as ENHRY and CDR2 as SYGVKD. CDR3 length equals 14 residues. CDR3 sequence reads: CAINAGTTFTEAFF. CDR3 DNA: TGTGCCATCAACGCCGGGACTACCTTCACTGAAGCTTTCTTT.

The V gene is TRBV7-2, the J gene TRBJ1-1; the D is unclear. The CDR3 extends over 15 amino acids. V gave up 1 base and J gave up 1 base, with 10 bases separating them. CDR1 and CDR2 from the germline V gene are SGHTA and FQGNSA. The CDR3 loop is CASSLGAYRNTEAFF. CDR3 DNA: TGTGCCAGCAGCTTAGGAGCCTATCGGAACACTGAAGCTTTCTTT.

The gene calls are TRBV4-1 and TRBJ1-4, with D possibly TRBD1 on 6 matching bases. Trimming shortened V by 0 bases and J by 7 bases, and 15 bases separated the two germline ends. Germline lookup yields CDR1 MGHRA and CDR2 YSYEKL. This CDR3 is 16 amino acids long. CDR3 amino acids: CASSQDRGQPREKLFF. The DNA for the CDR3 is TGCGCCAGCAGCCAAGATCGTGGACAGCCACGTGAAAAACTGTTTTTT.

The chain joins TRBV3-1 (or the pseudogene TRBV3-2) to TRBJ1-4, with 8 bases fitting TRBD1. J was trimmed by 7 bases and V by 5 bases; bases with no gene match: 6. Per germline, CDR1 LGHDT and CDR2 YNNKEL (reference sequence). CDR3 size: 14 residues. As DNA, the CDR3 is TGTGCCAGCAGCTCTGGACAGGGACGTGAAAAACTGTTTTTT. This encodes CASSSGQGREKLFF.

The rearrangement links TRBV7-9 to TRBJ1-1; D call uncertain. Germline-derived CDR1 and CDR2 are SEHNR and FQNEAQ (reference sequence). The CDR3 sequence is 15 residues long. V lost 6 bases, J lost 2 bases, and 16 bases lay in between. CDR3 coding DNA: TGTGCCAGCAGGGTCACAGAAGTTGGTAACACTGAAGCTTTCTTT. Translation: CASRVTEVGNTEAFF.